One and the same sample provided the 18 T cell receptor beta chains below, sequenced in a study of blood T cell repertoires in COVID-19. Profiled with immunoSEQ multiplex PCR; TCRdb holds only in-frame clones, not every one. Found here are some 200,000 clones, 65% to 90% of them singletons; the top ten hold 5% to 6.5%. The sequenced material came from peripheral blood. The receptors were sampled from a man aged 80 or over with acute or convalescent COVID-19.

This clone was counted a single time. The chain recombines TRBV6-6 with TRBJ2-7; 10 nucleotides align to TRBD2. Germline CDR1 MNHNY, CDR2 SVGAGI (reference sequence). Trimming took 6 bases from V and 4 from J; bases not matched to a gene: 27. The length of the CDR3 is 21 residues. The CDR3 sequence is CASSLDSRGGGSSGSKYEQYF. The DNA for the CDR3 is TGTGCCAGCAGCCTCGACTCCCGTGGAGGGGGCTCTAGCGGGAGTAAGTACGAGCAGTACTTC.

V is TRBV24-1 and J is TRBJ1-2, with TRBD1 matching 7 bases. This CDR3 has 19 amino acids. With V trimmed by 9 bases and J by 7 bases, 28 bases remained unmatched. Germline V gene sequence: CDR1 KGHDR, CDR2 SFDVKD. CDR3 nucleotide sequence: TGTGCCACCCCCCTACCGGAATCTCCGCTGATTTCCCGGACAGGTGGCTACACCTTC. This sequence encodes CATPLPESPLISRTGGYTF.

This chain joins TRBV6-5 and TRBJ2-7, with D possibly matching TRBD1 (7 bases). Trimming shortened V by 6 bases and J by 5 bases, and 14 bases separated the two germline ends. The germline gives CDR1 MNHEY, CDR2 SVGAGI. The CDR3 spans 13 residues. The CDR3 DNA reads as TGTGCCAGCAGCCCCCAGGGGGGCAACGAGCAGTACGTC. This encodes CASSPQGGNEQYV.

The rearrangement joins TRBV19 to TRBJ2-7, with TRBD1 matching over 8 bases. The CDR3 has 16 amino acids. Germline V CDR1 and CDR2: LNHDA, SQIVND (reference sequence). V trimming: 3 bases; J trimming: 3 bases; junction bases outside the gene matches: 10. The CDR3 DNA reads as TGTGCCAGTAGTATGTCCTGGACAGGGTACTTCTACGAGCAGTACTTC. Protein product: CASSMSWTGYFYEQYF.

V and J are TRBV21-1 and TRBJ1-2; the D call of TRBD1 is as the table states it, not checked on the DNA. TRBV21-1 is a known pseudogene. This CDR3 comprises 14 residues. The CDR3 DNA sequence: TGTGCCGGTATCTCACAGGGGGCTTACTATGGCTACACCTTC. The encoded protein is CAGISQGAYYGYTF.

This rearrangement joins TRBV19 to TRBJ1-5; 8 bases are shared with TRBD1. From germline, CDR1 is LNHDA and CDR2 SQIVND (reference sequence). Germline trimming cut 6 bases from V and 7 bases from J; bases unmatched to any gene: 5. The CDR3 totals 13 residues. The CDR3 is CASSPGQGQPQHF. The DNA of the CDR3 is TGTGCCAGTAGCCCTGGACAGGGACAGCCCCAGCATTTT.

The J gene is TRBJ2-3, the V gene TRBV19; 7 bases agree with TRBD2. The CDR3 runs to 15 residues. Germline V CDR1 and CDR2: LNHDA, SQIVND (reference sequence). J was trimmed by 0 bases and V by 5 bases; bases with no gene match: 5. CDR3 sequence reads: CASSDRSGSTDTQYF. The DNA of the CDR3 is TGTGCCAGTAGTGACCGTAGCGGGAGCACAGATACGCAGTATTTT.

V and J are TRBV10-2 and TRBJ1-5; maybe TRBD1 (5 bases). Between the trimmed V and J ends, which lost 8 bases and 4 bases, there was a span of 15 bases. Germline V CDR1 and CDR2: WSHSY, SAAADI. The CDR3 totals 14 residues. The CDR3: CASESGLLNQPQHF. Here the CDR3 DNA reads TGCGCCAGCGAATCGGGACTGCTTAATCAGCCCCAGCATTTT.

This sequence joins TRBV7-9 and TRBJ1-1, with 8 bases identical to TRBD1. Germline V gene data show CDR1 as SEHNR and CDR2 as FQNEAQ (reference sequence). After removal of 5 bases from V and 6 bases from J, the junction contained 8 bases not matched to a gene. The CDR3 sequence is 14 residues long. This CDR3 is CASSAPWDRSEAFF. CDR3 DNA sequence: TGTGCCAGCAGCGCCCCATGGGACAGGTCTGAAGCTTTCTTT.

The V and J genes are TRBV12-3 or TRBV12-4 and TRBJ1-5; maybe TRBD1 (6 bases). V was clipped by 2 bases and J by 5 bases, with 7 bases between them. There are 13 residues in the CDR3. The CDR3 reads CASSLKGDQPQHF. Here the CDR3 DNA reads TGTGCCAGCAGTTTAAAGGGGGATCAGCCCCAGCATTTT.

The rearrangement joins TRBV5-1 to TRBJ1-1; 8 positions match TRBD1. The CDR3 has 14 residues. Germline CDR1 is SGHRS and CDR2 is YFSETQ. Trimming removed 3 bases from V and 4 bases from J; junction bases left unmatched: 5. CDR3 sequence (DNA): TGCGCCAGCAGCTGGATAACAGGGGGCACTGAAGCTTTCTTT. It specifies CASSWITGGTEAFF.

This clone was observed a handful of times. V is TRBV11-3 and J is TRBJ1-6; D may be TRBD1 (6 bases). Deletions cut 4 bases from V and 10 bases from J, with 14 bases between. The germline V gene has CDR1 SGHNT and CDR2 YENEEA. The CDR3 runs 14 residues. The CDR3 coding sequence is TGTGCCAGCAGCTCGGACAGTGGAAGGTCACCCCTCCACTTT. It yields the protein CASSSDSGRSPLHF. The whole variable domain, remainder taken from reference TRBV11-3 and TRBJ1-6, is EAGVVQSPRYKIIEKKQPVAFWCNPISGHNTLYWYLQNLGQGPELLIRYENEEAVDDSQLPKDRFSAERLKGVDSTLKIQPAELGDSAVYLCASSSDSGRSPLHFGNGTRLTVT.

The chain recombines TRBV7-9 with TRBJ1-2; D may be TRBD1 (5 bases). Trimming pared 0 bases from V and 4 bases from J, leaving 6 bases between. This CDR3 has 13 amino acids. Germline CDR1 and CDR2: SEHNR and FQNEAQ (reference sequence). This CDR3 is CASSLAGGYGYTF. The CDR3 region has the DNA TGTGCCAGCAGCTTAGCCGGGGGCTATGGCTACACCTTC.

V is TRBV27 and J is TRBJ2-2, with D unclear. Germline V lookup: CDR1 MNHEY, CDR2 SMNVEV (reference sequence). The CDR3 sequence is 13 residues long. With 3 bases removed from V and 4 bases from J, the gap between germline ends came to 6 bases. The CDR3 protein is CASSLRPTGELFF. As DNA, the CDR3 is TGTGCCAGCAGTTTGAGGCCCACCGGGGAGCTGTTTTTT.

The J gene is TRBJ2-1, the V gene TRBV18, with 7 bases fitting TRBD2. The germline gives CDR1 KGHSH, CDR2 LQKENI. Unmatched junction bases numbered 7, after V lost 2 bases and J lost 3 bases. This CDR3 spans 16 amino acids. CDR3 coding DNA: TGTGCCAGCTCACCAAGAGCGGGATCACACTACAATGAGCAGTTCTTC. This gives the protein CASSPRAGSHYNEQFF.

This chain joins TRBV9 and TRBJ2-1, with 8 bases aligning to TRBD2. V lost 2 bases, J lost 4 bases, and 5 bases stayed unmatched. Per germline, CDR1 SGDLS and CDR2 YYNGEE. This CDR3 spans 15 amino acids. CDR3 sequence reads: CASSVTGTSYNEQFF. CDR3 coding DNA: TGTGCCAGCAGCGTCACCGGGACTAGTTACAATGAGCAGTTCTTC. Complete variable domain (other parts from reference TRBV9 and TRBJ2-1): DSGVTQTPKHLITATGQRVTLRCSPRSGDLSVYWYQQSLDQGLQFLIQYYNGEERAKGNILERFSAQQFPDLHSELNLSSLELGDSALYFCASSVTGTSYNEQFFGPGTRLTVL.

As for this clone: Additional DNA sequences in this sample encode the identical CDR3. CDR3 coding DNA: TGTGCCAGTAGTATAGGGGAGTATAGCAATCAGCCCCAGCATTTT. As protein: CASSIGEYSNQPQHF. The chain recombines TRBV19 with TRBJ1-5; D remains unclear. Between the trimmed V and J ends, which lost 1 base and 0 bases, there was a span of 7 bases. CDR3 length: 15 amino acids. CDR1 and CDR2 from the germline V gene are LNHDA and SQIVND (reference sequence).

V usage is TRBV30 and J usage is TRBJ1-2; 8 nucleotides match TRBD1. The CDR3 runs to 14 residues. Unmatched junction bases numbered 6, after V lost 2 bases and J lost 4 bases. CDR1 is GTSNPN, CDR2 SVGIG, per germline (reference sequence). The CDR3 reads CAWSNRGYSYGYTF. CDR3 bases: TGTGCCTGGAGTAACAGGGGGTACAGCTATGGCTACACCTTC.